In this sample, the clone carrying this TCR beta chain turned up a few times. The Seattle patients, enrolled during active infection, were followed longitudinally. Germline CDR1 reads SGDLS; CDR2 reads YYNGEE. This CDR3 has 13 amino acids. Trimming removed 5 bases from V and 4 bases from J, with 12 bases in between. The assay was immunoSEQ multiplex PCR, and TCRdb's table has in-frame clones only and misses some. Of about 300,000 clones in the sample, roughly 80% were seen once. The data derive from a study of blood T cell repertoires in COVID-19. Study context: There were acute and convalescent COVID-19 samples, and they came from the United States, Italy and Spain.

The V and J genes are TRBV9 and TRBJ1-2; perhaps TRBD1 as D (5 bases). Sequencing used peripheral blood. This receptor was obtained from a human donor with COVID-19, enrolled during active disease. The donor label of this sample is uncertain. Written as DNA, the CDR3 is TGTGCCAGCAGGACCGACAGTTTCTATGGCTACACCTTC. Encoded protein: CASRTDSFYGYTF.